The table lists the clone carrying this TCR beta chain with many counts. Amplified regions were TCR beta CDR3 sequences from RNA transcripts. First-round RT-PCR of the TCR CDR3 relied on the HTBI primer set. TCRdb called the multiplex PCR reads again in MiXCR, with one record for every CDR3 protein. The table has approximately 610,000 distinct CDR3 sequences, around 15% seen once. The germline CDR1 and CDR2 sequences are MNHEY and SVGEGT. V shed 6 bases and J shed 10 bases, with 18 bases lying between them. The CDR3 extends over 13 amino acids. These data originate in a study of T cells in Graves' hyperthyroidism and ophthalmopathy.

V is TRBV6-2 or TRBV6-3 and J is TRBJ1-2; D is unresolved. The sequence derives from a woman in her forties with Graves' ophthalmopathy. Sequenced input: blood. The CDR3 DNA reads as TGTGCCAGCAGAAACCCGTGGGAGGTCGACTACACCTTC. Translation: CASRNPWEVDYTF.